This T cell receptor (beta chain) comes out of a study of blood T cell repertoires in COVID-19. Turning to the study itself: Specimens from acute and convalescent COVID-19 originated in the United States, Italy and Spain. PBMCs, B-cell-depleted T cells, or T cells were the source of the cDNA or gDNA that made up the material.

The table came from immunoSEQ multiplex PCR; TCRdb's copy has only in-frame clones and leaves some out. The sample records fewer than 300,000 clones, roughly 80% being singletons. This CDR3 region has 13 residues. From germline, CDR1 is LGHDT and CDR2 YNNKEL (reference sequence). V was trimmed by 3 bases and J by 3 bases, leaving 9 bases between them. The chain carries TRBV3-1 (or the pseudogene TRBV3-2) and TRBJ2-7; D is unresolved. The receptor comes from a woman in her 50s who had recovered from COVID-19. The specimen was peripheral blood. The CDR3 DNA reads TGTGCCAGCAGCCAGGGCTCTTTCTACGAGCAGTACTTC. Translation gives CASSQGSFYEQYF.